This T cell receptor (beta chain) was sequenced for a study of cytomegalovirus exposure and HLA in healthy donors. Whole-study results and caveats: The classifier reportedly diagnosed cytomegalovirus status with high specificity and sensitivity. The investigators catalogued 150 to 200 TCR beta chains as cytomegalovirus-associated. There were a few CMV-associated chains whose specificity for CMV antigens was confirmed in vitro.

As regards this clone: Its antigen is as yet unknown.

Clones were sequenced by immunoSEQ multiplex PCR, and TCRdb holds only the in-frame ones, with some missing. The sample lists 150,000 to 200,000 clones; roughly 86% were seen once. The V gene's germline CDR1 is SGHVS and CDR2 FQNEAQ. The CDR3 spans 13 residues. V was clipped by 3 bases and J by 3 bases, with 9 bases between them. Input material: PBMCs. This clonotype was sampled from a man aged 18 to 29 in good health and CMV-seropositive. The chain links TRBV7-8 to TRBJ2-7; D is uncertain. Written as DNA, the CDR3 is TGTGCCAGCAGCTTGTCCCTCGGCTACGAGCAGTACTTC. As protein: CASSLSLGYEQYF.